Below, 13 T cell receptor beta chains from the same sample are listed, as sequenced in a study of spatial heterogeneity in lung cancer. Using its own MiXCR run on the 5' RACE reads, TCRdb lists one record per CDR3 protein. Counted here are approximately 44,000 distinct CDR3 sequences, about 13% occurring once; the ten biggest clones make up 55% to 70%. Time point here: sample taken at primary tumor resection. Frozen PBMC, nontumor lung or tumor provided whole RNA, which was sequenced unsorted. The sequences come from PBMCs, collected at surgery. The source is a male donor with early-stage non-small cell lung cancer.

This clonotype was seen at least ten times. V usage is TRBV7-2 and J usage is TRBJ1-5; D remains unclear. Germline V gene sequence: CDR1 SGHTA, CDR2 FQGNSA. This CDR3 has 14 amino acids. The ends were cut back, 5 bases at V and 8 bases at J, with 16 bases in the middle. CDR3 protein: CASSGGSGSKPQHF. CDR3 nucleotide sequence: TGTGCCAGCAGCGGAGGGTCTGGGAGTAAGCCCCAGCATTTT.

V and J are TRBV30 and TRBJ1-3; 9 bases line up with TRBD1. J was trimmed by 8 bases and V by 2 bases; bases with no gene match: 4. The CDR3 spans 13 residues. Germline CDR1 GTSNPN, CDR2 SVGIG (reference sequence). The CDR3 DNA is TGTGCCTGGAGTACAGGGGGCGCGGACACCATATATTTT. Encoded protein: CAWSTGGADTIYF.

The chain has TRBV27 and TRBJ1-4; perhaps TRBD1 as D (5 bases). Germline V gene sequence: CDR1 MNHEY, CDR2 SMNVEV (reference sequence). The CDR3 extends over 15 amino acids. Trimming cost V 6 bases and J 8 bases, with 19 bases left between them. The CDR3 protein is CASSYRGRAEEKLFF. The CDR3 DNA sequence: TGTGCCAGCAGCTATCGAGGCAGGGCGGAGGAAAAACTGTTTTTT.

The chain uses TRBV29-1 and TRBJ2-7; D ambiguous. The CDR3 sequence is 13 residues long. The V gene lost 1 base and the J gene lost 5 bases, with 12 bases spanning the gap. Germline V gene data show CDR1 as SQVTM and CDR2 as ANQGSEA. The CDR3 nucleotides read TGCAGCGTTGAAGGGCGGACGTCTGACGAGCAGTACTTC. The encoded protein is CSVEGRTSDEQYF.

V and J are TRBV10-3 and TRBJ1-5; D is undetermined. V dropped 2 bases and J dropped 7 bases, with 6 bases sitting between them. CDR1 is ENHRY, CDR2 SYGVKD, per germline. This CDR3 contains 12 residues. The CDR3 nucleotides read TGTGCCATCAGTGAGGGAGGGCAGCCCCAGCATTTT. This gives the protein CAISEGGQPQHF.

This clonotype was recorded many times. The chain is built from TRBV6-2 or TRBV6-3 and TRBJ2-1; D possibly corresponds to TRBD2 (5 bases). The CDR3 is 15 residues long. Germline values: CDR1 MNHEY, CDR2 SVGEGT. Between the trimmed V and J ends, which lost 5 bases and 5 bases, there was a span of 16 bases. The CDR3 is CASSRQGSLNNEQFF. In DNA form, the CDR3 reads TGTGCCAGCAGTCGGCAAGGGAGCCTTAACAATGAGCAGTTCTTC.

This clonotype was counted at least ten times. CDR3 region: CASRLPGGSGNYEQYF. CDR3 nucleotides: TGTGCCAGCAGACTCCCTGGGGGTAGCGGGAACTACGAGCAGTACTTC. The chain couples TRBV27 to TRBJ2-7; 8 bases line up with TRBD2. Trimming at V came to 6 bases and at J to 3 bases, leaving 13 bases not matched to a gene. The CDR3 is made up of 16 amino acids. CDR1 and CDR2 from the germline V gene are MNHEY and SMNVEV (reference sequence).

This clonotype was observed a few times. This chain connects TRBV20-1 to TRBJ2-5, with 9 nucleotides matching TRBD2. This CDR3 is built from 16 residues. The germline gives CDR1 DFQATT, CDR2 SNEGSKA (reference sequence). V was pared by 0 bases and J by 2 bases, with 7 bases of the junction left unmatched. This CDR3 reads CSARDPASGAQETQYF. CDR3 in DNA: TGCAGTGCTAGAGATCCGGCTAGCGGGGCTCAAGAGACCCAGTACTTC.

This clonotype was counted only a few times. The chain carries TRBV7-2 and TRBJ2-1; unclear D gene. Germline lookup yields CDR1 SGHTA and CDR2 FQGNSA. V was clipped by 1 base and J by 12 bases, with 16 bases between them. The CDR3 sequence is 14 residues long. The CDR3 nucleotides read TGTGCCAGCAGCTTAGACCCGGCCCTAGGTGGGCAGTTCTTC. Translated, it gives CASSLDPALGGQFF.

This clonotype appeared a few times. This rearrangement joins TRBV5-1 to TRBJ1-5; D might be TRBD1 (5 bases). There are 14 residues in the CDR3. V was clipped by 0 bases and J by 9 bases, with 13 bases between them. Germline V lookup: CDR1 SGHRS, CDR2 YFSETQ. The CDR3 protein is CASSLDSPGGPQHF. Written as DNA, the CDR3 is TGCGCCAGCAGCTTGGACAGTCCGGGGGGGCCCCAGCATTTT.

V is TRBV2 and J is TRBJ1-2; no clear D. Germline CDR1 is SNHLY and CDR2 is FYNNEI. The CDR3 spans 14 residues. Trimming left V 3 bases short and J 4 bases short, with 12 bases between. The CDR3 protein is CASSDGRSGYGYTF. The DNA of the CDR3 is TGTGCCAGCAGTGACGGGAGGAGCGGCTATGGCTACACCTTC.

This clonotype appeared many times. V gene TRBV28 combines with J gene TRBJ1-1; D gene uncertain. Germline V CDR1 and CDR2: MDHEN, SYDVKM. CDR3 size: 13 residues. V lost 7 bases to trimming and J lost 1 base, with 10 bases between them. CDR3 DNA sequence: TGTGCCAGCACTATGGGGTGGAACACTGAAGCTTTCTTT. Its translation: CASTMGWNTEAFF.

This clonotype was observed at least ten times. The chain combines TRBV6-5 with TRBJ2-1; D is perhaps TRBD1 or TRBD2 (5 bases each). Trimming removed 5 bases at V and 0 bases at J, with 14 bases between. Germline lookup yields CDR1 MNHEY and CDR2 SVGAGI. The CDR3 is 16 amino acids. In DNA form, the CDR3 reads TGTGCCAGCAGTCGTTCCGGGGCTAGCTCCTACAATGAGCAGTTCTTC. Protein sequence: CASSRSGASSYNEQFF.